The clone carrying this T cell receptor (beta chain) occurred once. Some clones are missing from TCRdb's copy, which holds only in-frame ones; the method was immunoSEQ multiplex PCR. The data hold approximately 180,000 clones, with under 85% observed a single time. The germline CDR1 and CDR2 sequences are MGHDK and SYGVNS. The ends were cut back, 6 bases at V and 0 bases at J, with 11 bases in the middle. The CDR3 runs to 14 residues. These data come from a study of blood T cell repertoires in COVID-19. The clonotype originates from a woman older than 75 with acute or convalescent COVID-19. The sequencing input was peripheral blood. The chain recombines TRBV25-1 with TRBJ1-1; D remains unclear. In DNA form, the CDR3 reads TGTGCCAGCAGCCTAGACCCGATGAACACTGAAGCTTTCTTT. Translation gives CASSLDPMNTEAFF.